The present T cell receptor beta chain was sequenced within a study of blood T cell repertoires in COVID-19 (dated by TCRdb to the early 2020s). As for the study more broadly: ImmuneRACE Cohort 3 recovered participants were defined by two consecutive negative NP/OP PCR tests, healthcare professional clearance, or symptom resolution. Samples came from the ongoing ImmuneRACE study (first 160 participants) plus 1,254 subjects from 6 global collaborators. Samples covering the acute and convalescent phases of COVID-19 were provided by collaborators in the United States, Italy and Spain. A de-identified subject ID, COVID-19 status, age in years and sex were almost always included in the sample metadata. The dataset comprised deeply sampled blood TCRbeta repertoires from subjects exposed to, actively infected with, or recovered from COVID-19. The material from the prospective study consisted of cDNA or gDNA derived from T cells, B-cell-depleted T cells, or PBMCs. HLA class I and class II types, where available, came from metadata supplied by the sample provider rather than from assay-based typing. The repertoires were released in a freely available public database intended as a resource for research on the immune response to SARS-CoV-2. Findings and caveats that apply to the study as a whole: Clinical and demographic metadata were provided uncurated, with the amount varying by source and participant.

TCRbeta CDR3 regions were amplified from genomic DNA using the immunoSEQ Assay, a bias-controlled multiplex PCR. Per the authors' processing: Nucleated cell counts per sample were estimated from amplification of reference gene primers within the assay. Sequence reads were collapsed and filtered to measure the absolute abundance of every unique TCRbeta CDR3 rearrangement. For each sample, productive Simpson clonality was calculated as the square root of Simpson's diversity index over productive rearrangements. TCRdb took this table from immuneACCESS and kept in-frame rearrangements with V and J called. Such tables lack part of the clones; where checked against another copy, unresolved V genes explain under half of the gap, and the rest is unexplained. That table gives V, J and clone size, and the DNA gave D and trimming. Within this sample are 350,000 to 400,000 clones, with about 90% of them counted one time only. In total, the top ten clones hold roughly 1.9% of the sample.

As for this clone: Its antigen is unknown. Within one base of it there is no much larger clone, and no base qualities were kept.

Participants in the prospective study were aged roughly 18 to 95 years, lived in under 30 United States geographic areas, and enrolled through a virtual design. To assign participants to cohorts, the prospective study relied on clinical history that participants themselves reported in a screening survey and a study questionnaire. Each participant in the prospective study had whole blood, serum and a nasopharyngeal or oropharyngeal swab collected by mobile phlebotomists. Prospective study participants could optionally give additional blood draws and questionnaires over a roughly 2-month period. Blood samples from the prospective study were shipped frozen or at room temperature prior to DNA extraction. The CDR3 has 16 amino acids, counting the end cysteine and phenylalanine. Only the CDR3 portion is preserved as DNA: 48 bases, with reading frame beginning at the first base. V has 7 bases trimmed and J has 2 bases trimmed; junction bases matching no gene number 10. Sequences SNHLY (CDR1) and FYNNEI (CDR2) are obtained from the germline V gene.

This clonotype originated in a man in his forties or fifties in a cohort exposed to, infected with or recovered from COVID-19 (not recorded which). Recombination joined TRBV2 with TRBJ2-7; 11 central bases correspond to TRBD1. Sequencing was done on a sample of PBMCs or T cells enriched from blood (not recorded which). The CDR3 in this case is CASNPGPGQGAYEQYF. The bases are TGTGCCAGCAACCCGGGGCCGGGACAGGGGGCCTACGAGCAGTACTTC.